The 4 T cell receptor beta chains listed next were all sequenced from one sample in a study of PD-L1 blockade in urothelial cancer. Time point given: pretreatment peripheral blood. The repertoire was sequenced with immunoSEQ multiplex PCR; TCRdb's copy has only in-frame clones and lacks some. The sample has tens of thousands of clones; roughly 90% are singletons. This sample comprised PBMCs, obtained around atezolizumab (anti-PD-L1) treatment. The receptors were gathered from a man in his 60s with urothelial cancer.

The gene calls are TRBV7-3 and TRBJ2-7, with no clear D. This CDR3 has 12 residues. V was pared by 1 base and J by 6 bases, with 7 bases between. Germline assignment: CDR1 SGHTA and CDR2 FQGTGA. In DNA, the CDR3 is TGTGCCAGCAGCTTAAGCCCCGGCGAGCAGTACTTC. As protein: CASSLSPGEQYF.

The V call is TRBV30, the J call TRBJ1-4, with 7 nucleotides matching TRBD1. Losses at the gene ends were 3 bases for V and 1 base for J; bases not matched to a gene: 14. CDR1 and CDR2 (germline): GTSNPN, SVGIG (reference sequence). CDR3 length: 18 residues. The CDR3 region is CAWSTRGIGLRTNEKLFF. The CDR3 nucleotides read TGTGCCTGGAGCACCAGGGGGATAGGCCTAAGAACTAATGAAAAACTGTTTTTT. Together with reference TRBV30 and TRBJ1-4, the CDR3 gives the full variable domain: SQTIHQWPATLVQPVGSPLSLECTVEGTSNPNLYWYRQAAGRGLQLLFYSVGIGQISSEVPQNLSASRPQDRQFILSSKKLLLSDSGFYLCAWSTRGIGLRTNEKLFFGSGTQLSVL.

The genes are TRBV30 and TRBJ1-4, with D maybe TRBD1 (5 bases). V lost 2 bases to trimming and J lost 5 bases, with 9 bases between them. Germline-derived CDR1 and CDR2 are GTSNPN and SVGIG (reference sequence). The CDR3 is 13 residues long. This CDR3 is CAWSTGVNEKLFF. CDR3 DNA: TGTGCCTGGAGTACAGGAGTGAATGAAAAACTGTTTTTT.

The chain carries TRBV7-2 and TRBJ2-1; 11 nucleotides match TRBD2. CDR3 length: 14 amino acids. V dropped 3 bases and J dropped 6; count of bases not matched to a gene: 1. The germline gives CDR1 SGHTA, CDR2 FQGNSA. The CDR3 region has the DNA TGTGCCAGCAGCTTGACTAGCGGGGCCAATGAGCAGTTCTTC. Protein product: CASSLTSGANEQFF.